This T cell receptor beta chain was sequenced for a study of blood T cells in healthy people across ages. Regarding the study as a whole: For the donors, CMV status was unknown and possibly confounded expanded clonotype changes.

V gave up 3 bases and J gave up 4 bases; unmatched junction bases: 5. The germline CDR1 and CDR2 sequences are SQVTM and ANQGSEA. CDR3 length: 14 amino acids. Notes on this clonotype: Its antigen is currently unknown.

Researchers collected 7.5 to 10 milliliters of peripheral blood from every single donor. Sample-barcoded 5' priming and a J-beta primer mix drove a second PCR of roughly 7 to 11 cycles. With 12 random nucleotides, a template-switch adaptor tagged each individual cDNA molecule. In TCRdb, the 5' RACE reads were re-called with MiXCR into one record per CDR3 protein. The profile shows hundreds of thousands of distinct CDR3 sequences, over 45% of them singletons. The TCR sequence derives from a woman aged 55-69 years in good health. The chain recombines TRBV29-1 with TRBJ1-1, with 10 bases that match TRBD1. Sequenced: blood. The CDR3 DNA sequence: TGCAGCGTTGATGTGGGACAGGGGACCACTGAAGCTTTCTTT. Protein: CSVDVGQGTTEAFF.